This TCR beta chain was identified during a study of cytomegalovirus exposure and HLA in healthy donors. Study-level background: The Caucasian-associated ancestry cluster held less than 85% of 350 to 450 genotyped donors. Study findings and constraints: Researchers reported in a later analysis that common viral pathogens appeared linked to several top clusters.

Use of 60 Vbeta and 13 Jbeta primers characterized the PCR. Sequencing used immunoSEQ multiplex PCR; TCRdb keeps in-frame clones, though not all of them. The sample includes 100,000 to 150,000 clones, over 80% of them seen just once. V shed 5 bases and J shed 4 bases, with 12 bases lying between them. The CDR3 runs to 14 residues. The germline CDR1 and CDR2 sequences are MNHEY and SMNVEV (reference sequence). Remarks on this clone: What it binds is unknown.

The receptor's source is a boy between 10 and 17 years old in good health and CMV-seronegative. The chain has TRBV27 and TRBJ1-5; tentatively, D is TRBD1 (5 bases). Sequencing was done on a sample of PBMCs. The CDR3 nucleotides read TGTGCCAGCAGTGTGGGACTTCCGAATCAGCCCCAGCATTTT. Translating it yields CASSVGLPNQPQHF.